This T cell receptor (beta chain) was found in a study of blood T cell repertoires in COVID-19 (TCRdb year 2020). For the study in its entirety: Collaborator samples came from the United States, Italy and Spain and covered acute and convalescent phases of COVID-19. The prospective study material was composed of cDNA or gDNA derived from T cells, B-cell-depleted T cells, or PBMCs. Subjects who had been exposed to COVID-19, were actively infected with it, or had recovered from it provided the deeply sampled blood TCRbeta repertoires that made up the dataset. The repertoires were released in a freely available public database meant as a resource for research on the immune response to SARS-CoV-2. Samples were obtained from the ongoing ImmuneRACE study (first 160 participants) and from 1,000 to 1,500 subjects provided by 6 global collaborators. The sample metadata nearly always contained a de-identified subject ID, COVID-19 status, age in years and sex. HLA class I and class II types, where available, came from metadata supplied by the sample provider rather than from assay-based typing.

A remark on this clone: Its binding antigen is unknown. It has no much larger one-base neighbor in the sample; base qualities were not kept.

TCRbeta CDR3 regions were amplified from genomic DNA using the immunoSEQ Assay, a bias-controlled multiplex PCR. On the authors' methods: Nucleated cell counts per sample were estimated from amplification of reference gene primers within the assay. To quantify the absolute abundance of each unique TCRbeta CDR3 rearrangement, sequence reads were collapsed and filtered. For each sample, productive Simpson clonality was calculated as the square root of Simpson's diversity index across productive rearrangements. TCRdb took this table from immuneACCESS and kept in-frame rearrangements with V and J called. Such tables lack part of the clones; where checked against another copy, unresolved V genes explain under half of the gap, and the rest is unexplained. V and J calls and clone size are given by that table; D and trimming were obtained from the DNA. For this sample the table gives about 52,000 clones, of which approximately 80% were detected only once. Approximately 10% of the sample rests with the top ten.

Including cysteine and phenylalanine, the CDR3 has 16 amino acids. The read is trimmed to its CDR3 DNA, 48 bases read in frame from base 1. CDR1 is given as KGHSH and CDR2 as LQKENI, both from the germline V gene. V loses 2 bases of germline sequence and J loses 2 bases, and the interval between the two ends is 13 bases. Broader findings and caveats from the paper: The quantity of clinical and demographic metadata differed by source and by participant and was supplied without curation.

At one collaborating source in Seattle, patients were enrolled during active infection and were followed longitudinally through the course of disease. Collaborating institutions collected whole blood in K2EDTA tubes following their own protocols. Collaborator samples were shipped for TCRbeta analysis as frozen whole blood, isolated PBMCs, or DNA extracted from either sample type. The chain is made from TRBV18 and TRBJ1-5; possibly the D gene is TRBD1, per 6 matching bases. The sequencing sample was made of peripheral blood. The clonotype originates from a man older than 75 with COVID-19, enrolled during active disease. The CDR3 has the sequence CASSPTGRGGNQPQHF. At the DNA level, the sequence is TGTGCCAGCTCACCAACAGGGAGGGGGGGCAATCAGCCCCAGCATTTT.